Reported below is one T cell receptor (beta chain). Its target is not known. 5'RACE primed from the constant segment yielded TCR alpha and TCR beta cDNA libraries bearing sample barcodes and UMIs. TCRdb reprocessed the 5' RACE reads with MiXCR, giving one entry per CDR3 protein. The data contain under 600,000 distinct CDR3 sequences, 20% to 25% of them singletons. These data come from a study of T-cell memory formation after mild COVID-19. Whole-study findings and limits: Contracting clones from day 15 to 85 showed balanced CD4/CD8; later expanders favored CD4+. The main location of contracting CD4+ clones was CM and EM, and that of contracting CD8+ clones was EMRA.

Specimen: PBMCs or a T cell subset sorted from them (not recorded which). This TCR was recovered from an adult woman who had mild COVID-19 (a few samples of this study predate the infection). Cell type and time point are not known.

CDR3 DNA: TGTGCCACCAGTGACCTCTGGGGCACTGAAGCTTTCTTT. Its protein product is CATSDLWGTEAFF. The chain has TRBV24-1 and TRBJ1-1; D remains unclear. The V gene's germline CDR1 is KGHDR and CDR2 SFDVKD. Trimming took off 4 bases at V and 4 bases at J, with 9 bases between the two ends. The CDR3 is made up of 13 amino acids.